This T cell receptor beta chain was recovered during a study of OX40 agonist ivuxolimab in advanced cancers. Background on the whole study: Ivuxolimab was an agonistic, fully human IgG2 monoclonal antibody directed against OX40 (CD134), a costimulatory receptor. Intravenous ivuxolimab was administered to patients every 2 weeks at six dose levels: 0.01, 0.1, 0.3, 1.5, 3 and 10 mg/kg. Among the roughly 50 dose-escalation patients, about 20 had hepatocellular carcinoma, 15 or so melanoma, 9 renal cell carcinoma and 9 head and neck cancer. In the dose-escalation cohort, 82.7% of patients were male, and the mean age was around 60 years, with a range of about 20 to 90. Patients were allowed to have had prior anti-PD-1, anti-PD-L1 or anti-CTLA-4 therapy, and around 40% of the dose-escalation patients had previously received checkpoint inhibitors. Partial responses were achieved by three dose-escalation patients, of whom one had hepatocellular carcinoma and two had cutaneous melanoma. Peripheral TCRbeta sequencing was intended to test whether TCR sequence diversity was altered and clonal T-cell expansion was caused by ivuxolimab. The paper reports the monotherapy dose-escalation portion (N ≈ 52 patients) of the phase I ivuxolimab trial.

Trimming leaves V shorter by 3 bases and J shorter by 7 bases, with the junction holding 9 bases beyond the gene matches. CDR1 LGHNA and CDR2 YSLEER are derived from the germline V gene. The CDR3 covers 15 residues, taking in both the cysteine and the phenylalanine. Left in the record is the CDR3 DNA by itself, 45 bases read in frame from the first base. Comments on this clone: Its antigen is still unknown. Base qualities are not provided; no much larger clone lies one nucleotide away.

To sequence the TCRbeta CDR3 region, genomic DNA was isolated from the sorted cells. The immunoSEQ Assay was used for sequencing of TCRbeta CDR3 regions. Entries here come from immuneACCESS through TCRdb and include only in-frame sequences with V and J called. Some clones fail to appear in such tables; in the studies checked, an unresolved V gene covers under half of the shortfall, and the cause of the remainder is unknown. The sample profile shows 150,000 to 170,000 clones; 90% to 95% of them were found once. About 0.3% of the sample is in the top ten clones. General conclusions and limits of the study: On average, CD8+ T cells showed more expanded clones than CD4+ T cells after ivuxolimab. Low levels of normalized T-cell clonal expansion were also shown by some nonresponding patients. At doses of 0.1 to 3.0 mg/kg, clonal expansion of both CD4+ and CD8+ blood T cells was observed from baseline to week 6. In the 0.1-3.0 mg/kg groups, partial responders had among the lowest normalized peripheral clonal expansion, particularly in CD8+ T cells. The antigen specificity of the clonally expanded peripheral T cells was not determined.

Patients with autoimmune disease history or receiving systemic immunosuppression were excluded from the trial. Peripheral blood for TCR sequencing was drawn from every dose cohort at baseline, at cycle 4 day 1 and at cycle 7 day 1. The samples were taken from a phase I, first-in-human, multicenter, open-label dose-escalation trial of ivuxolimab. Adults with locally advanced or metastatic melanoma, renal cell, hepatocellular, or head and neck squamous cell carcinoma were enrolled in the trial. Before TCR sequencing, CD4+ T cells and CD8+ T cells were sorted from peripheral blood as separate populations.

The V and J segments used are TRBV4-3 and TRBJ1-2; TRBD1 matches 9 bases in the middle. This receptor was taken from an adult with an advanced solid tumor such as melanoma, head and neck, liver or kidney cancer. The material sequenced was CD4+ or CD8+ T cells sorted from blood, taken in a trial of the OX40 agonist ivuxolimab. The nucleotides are TGCGCCAGCAGCCAGTCAACAGGGGGCGCGTTTGGCTACACCTTC. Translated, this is CASSQSTGGAFGYTF.